The rows below give T cell receptor beta chains drawn from one sample of a study of blood T cell repertoires in COVID-19. Method: immunoSEQ multiplex PCR; TCRdb's copy keeps in-frame clones and lacks some. The sample includes a few hundred thousand clones, around 84% of them seen just once. The sequencing input was peripheral blood. The receptors originated from a human donor in a cohort sampled during active COVID-19. CDR3s include the opening cysteine and the closing phenylalanine or tryptophan. D genes are given only for firm matches. Size is stated for part of the rows, as once, few or many counts, or as a class when the clone is expanded.

j_call: TRBJ2-7; d_call: -; v_call: TRBV15; cdr3_length: 16; clone_size: -; cdr3_aa: CATSRDLGSGSYEQYF; cdr3_nt: TGTGCCACCAGCAGAGATCTGGGGTCAGGGTCCTACGAGCAGTACTTC
j_call: TRBJ1-5; d_call: -; v_call: TRBV4-1; cdr3_length: 16; clone_size: -; cdr3_aa: CASSPQRGASNQPQHF; cdr3_nt: TGCGCCAGCAGCCCCCAGCGGGGCGCGAGCAATCAGCCCCAGCATTTT
j_call: TRBJ1-5; d_call: TRBD1; v_call: TRBV2; cdr3_length: 13; clone_size: -; cdr3_aa: CASRGQDFGTQHF; cdr3_nt: TGTGCCAGCAGGGGACAGGACTTTGGAACCCAGCATTTT
j_call: TRBJ2-2; d_call: -; v_call: TRBV19; cdr3_length: 12; clone_size: -; cdr3_aa: CASSPTDGELFF; cdr3_nt: TGTGCCAGTAGTCCCACAGACGGGGAGCTGTTTTTT
j_call: TRBJ2-5; d_call: TRBD1; v_call: TRBV24-1; cdr3_length: 15; clone_size: once; cdr3_aa: CATSDLHRGDETQYF; cdr3_nt: TGTGCCACCAGTGATTTGCACAGGGGCGACGAGACCCAGTACTTC
j_call: TRBJ1-3; d_call: -; v_call: TRBV30; cdr3_length: 13; clone_size: -; cdr3_aa: CAWSGSSGNTIYF; cdr3_nt: TGTGCCTGGAGTGGCAGCTCTGGAAACACCATATATTTT
j_call: TRBJ1-2; d_call: -; v_call: TRBV4-1; cdr3_length: 15; clone_size: -; cdr3_aa: CASSHHNKGDYGYTF; cdr3_nt: TGCGCCAGCAGCCACCATAACAAGGGGGACTATGGCTACACCTTC
j_call: TRBJ2-7; d_call: -; v_call: TRBV4-1; cdr3_length: 13; clone_size: few; cdr3_aa: CASSTGISYEQYF; cdr3_nt: TGCGCCAGCAGTACAGGGATAAGCTACGAGCAGTACTTC
j_call: TRBJ1-5; d_call: TRBD1; v_call: TRBV4-1; cdr3_length: 18; clone_size: -; cdr3_aa: CASSQGRGQGLSNQPQHF; cdr3_nt: TGCGCCAGCAGCCAAGGAAGAGGACAGGGACTAAGCAATCAGCCCCAGCATTTT
j_call: TRBJ1-1; d_call: -; v_call: TRBV6-5; cdr3_length: 15; clone_size: -; cdr3_aa: CASSYSGQSNTEAFF; cdr3_nt: TGTGCCAGCAGTTACTCGGGGCAGTCGAACACTGAAGCTTTCTTT
j_call: TRBJ2-3; d_call: TRBD1; v_call: TRBV18; cdr3_length: 15; clone_size: -; cdr3_aa: CASSHRDRVADTQYF; cdr3_nt: TGTGCCAGCTCACACCGGGACAGGGTCGCAGATACGCAGTATTTT
j_call: TRBJ2-1; d_call: TRBD2; v_call: TRBV30; cdr3_length: 13; clone_size: -; cdr3_aa: CACTHLLAGGLIF; cdr3_nt: TGTGCCTGCACCCACCTCCTGGCGGGAGGATTGATCTTC
j_call: TRBJ2-5; d_call: -; v_call: TRBV6-2/TRBV6-3; cdr3_length: 16; clone_size: -; cdr3_aa: CASSYPGTDSQETQYF; cdr3_nt: TGTGCCAGCAGTTACCCAGGAACAGACAGTCAAGAGACCCAGTACTTC
j_call: TRBJ2-1; d_call: TRBD2; v_call: TRBV5-5; cdr3_length: 16; clone_size: -; cdr3_aa: CASSNPGLAGGNEQFF; cdr3_nt: TGTGCCAGCAGCAATCCGGGACTAGCGGGAGGGAATGAGCAGTTCTTC
j_call: TRBJ1-2; d_call: TRBD1; v_call: TRBV25-1; cdr3_length: 16; clone_size: -; cdr3_aa: CASTEDPGQGPRRYTF; cdr3_nt: TGTGCCAGCACTGAGGATCCGGGACAGGGGCCTAGGCGCTACACCTTC
j_call: TRBJ1-4; d_call: -; v_call: TRBV19; cdr3_length: 14; clone_size: -; cdr3_aa: CASSTGGPVEKLFF; cdr3_nt: TGTGCCAGTAGTACCGGGGGGCCGGTGGAAAAACTGTTTTTT
j_call: TRBJ2-3; d_call: TRBD2; v_call: TRBV7-9; cdr3_length: 16; clone_size: once; cdr3_aa: CASSKGLAGGTDTQYF; cdr3_nt: TGTGCCAGCAGCAAGGGACTAGCGGGAGGCACAGATACGCAGTATTTT
j_call: TRBJ2-3; d_call: TRBD2; v_call: TRBV28; cdr3_length: 16; clone_size: -; cdr3_aa: CASSGTSGGGADTQYF; cdr3_nt: TGTGCCAGCAGTGGGACTAGCGGGGGAGGGGCAGATACGCAGTATTTT
j_call: TRBJ2-2; d_call: TRBD1; v_call: TRBV28; cdr3_length: 15; clone_size: -; cdr3_aa: CASSFGTGLTGELFF; cdr3_nt: TGTGCCAGCAGTTTTGGGACAGGTCTAACCGGGGAGCTGTTTTTT
j_call: TRBJ2-3; d_call: TRBD2; v_call: TRBV14; cdr3_length: 18; clone_size: -; cdr3_aa: CASSQAPLAGRGTDTQYF; cdr3_nt: TGTGCCAGCAGCCAAGCCCCACTAGCGGGAAGGGGCACAGATACGCAGTATTTT
j_call: TRBJ2-2; d_call: -; v_call: TRBV9; cdr3_length: 15; clone_size: once; cdr3_aa: CASSVGGTGTGELFF; cdr3_nt: TGTGCCAGCAGCGTAGGCGGGACGGGTACCGGGGAGCTGTTTTTT
j_call: TRBJ1-1; d_call: -; v_call: TRBV30; cdr3_length: 13; clone_size: -; cdr3_aa: CAWRPYGGTEAFF; cdr3_nt: TGTGCCTGGAGACCATACGGGGGGACTGAAGCTTTCTTT
j_call: TRBJ2-7; d_call: -; v_call: TRBV5-1; cdr3_length: 15; clone_size: -; cdr3_aa: CASKQGSQSSYEQYF; cdr3_nt: TGCGCCAGCAAGCAGGGATCACAAAGCTCCTACGAGCAGTACTTC
j_call: TRBJ1-5; d_call: -; v_call: TRBV19; cdr3_length: 15; clone_size: -; cdr3_aa: CASSPMSGGNQPQHF; cdr3_nt: TGTGCCAGTAGTCCCATGTCAGGGGGCAATCAGCCCCAGCATTTT
j_call: TRBJ1-6; d_call: TRBD1; v_call: TRBV9; cdr3_length: 15; clone_size: -; cdr3_aa: CASSGRQGTDSPLHF; cdr3_nt: TGTGCCAGCAGCGGACGACAGGGCACGGATTCACCCCTCCACTTT
j_call: TRBJ2-3; d_call: TRBD1; v_call: TRBV28; cdr3_length: 14; clone_size: -; cdr3_aa: CASSWTGGTDTQYF; cdr3_nt: TGTGCCAGCAGTTGGACAGGGGGCACAGATACGCAGTATTTT
j_call: TRBJ2-7; d_call: TRBD1; v_call: TRBV7-2; cdr3_length: 15; clone_size: -; cdr3_aa: CASRQTRTGGHEQYF; cdr3_nt: TGTGCCAGCAGGCAAACCCGGACAGGGGGCCACGAGCAGTACTTC
j_call: TRBJ2-3; d_call: TRBD2; v_call: TRBV5-4; cdr3_length: 19; clone_size: -; cdr3_aa: CASSRGGLAGGRGTDTQYF; cdr3_nt: TGTGCCAGCAGCCGGGGGGGACTAGCGGGAGGGCGCGGCACAGATACGCAGTATTTT
j_call: TRBJ2-5; d_call: TRBD2; v_call: TRBV3-1/TRBV3-2; cdr3_length: 16; clone_size: -; cdr3_aa: CASSRLGAGGRETQYF; cdr3_nt: TGTGCCAGCAGCCGCCTGGGAGCGGGAGGGAGAGAGACCCAGTACTTC
j_call: TRBJ2-5; d_call: -; v_call: TRBV5-1; cdr3_length: 13; clone_size: -; cdr3_aa: CASSSQGQETQYF; cdr3_nt: TGCGCCAGCAGCTCACAGGGCCAAGAGACCCAGTACTTC
j_call: TRBJ2-6; d_call: -; v_call: TRBV27; cdr3_length: 17; clone_size: -; cdr3_aa: CASSFMSRNSGANVLTF; cdr3_nt: TGTGCCAGCAGTTTTATGTCGCGAAACTCTGGGGCCAACGTCCTGACTTTC
j_call: TRBJ1-2; d_call: -; v_call: TRBV27; cdr3_length: 13; clone_size: -; cdr3_aa: CASSLDSRYGYTF; cdr3_nt: TGTGCCAGCAGCCTGGACAGTCGCTATGGCTACACCTTC
j_call: TRBJ2-2; d_call: TRBD2; v_call: TRBV19; cdr3_length: 18; clone_size: once; cdr3_aa: CASSIALAGAQDPGELFF; cdr3_nt: TGTGCCAGTAGTATAGCGCTAGCGGGAGCTCAGGATCCCGGGGAGCTGTTTTTT
j_call: TRBJ1-1; d_call: TRBD1; v_call: TRBV28; cdr3_length: 14; clone_size: -; cdr3_aa: CASSGTGWNTEAFF; cdr3_nt: TGTGCCAGCAGTGGGACAGGCTGGAACACTGAAGCTTTCTTT
j_call: TRBJ2-5; d_call: -; v_call: TRBV5-5; cdr3_length: 14; clone_size: -; cdr3_aa: CASSPGTNQETQYF; cdr3_nt: TGTGCCAGCAGCCCCGGGACAAACCAAGAGACCCAGTACTTC
j_call: TRBJ1-6; d_call: -; v_call: TRBV11-2; cdr3_length: 13; clone_size: -; cdr3_aa: CASSLQGNSPLHF; cdr3_nt: TGTGCCAGCAGCTTACAGGGAAATTCACCCCTCCACTTT
j_call: TRBJ2-7; d_call: TRBD1; v_call: TRBV10-3; cdr3_length: 14; clone_size: -; cdr3_aa: CAISVGQGSYEQYF; cdr3_nt: TGTGCCATCAGTGTGGGACAGGGGAGCTACGAGCAGTACTTC
j_call: TRBJ2-7; d_call: TRBD2; v_call: TRBV9; cdr3_length: 16; clone_size: few; cdr3_aa: CASSPRTSGSSYEQYF; cdr3_nt: TGTGCCAGCAGCCCCCGGACTAGCGGCAGCTCCTACGAGCAGTACTTC
j_call: TRBJ2-3; d_call: -; v_call: TRBV11-2; cdr3_length: 15; clone_size: -; cdr3_aa: CASSLSRQVTDTQYF; cdr3_nt: TGTGCCAGCAGCTTATCGCGACAGGTCACAGATACGCAGTATTTT
j_call: TRBJ2-1; d_call: -; v_call: TRBV4-1; cdr3_length: 16; clone_size: -; cdr3_aa: CASSQPSRSSYNEQFF; cdr3_nt: TGCGCCAGCAGCCAACCTAGCCGGAGCTCCTACAATGAGCAGTTCTTC
j_call: TRBJ1-5; d_call: TRBD1; v_call: TRBV18; cdr3_length: 15; clone_size: -; cdr3_aa: CASTLTGDSNQPQHF; cdr3_nt: TGTGCCAGCACCCTTACAGGGGATAGCAATCAGCCCCAGCATTTT
j_call: TRBJ2-7; d_call: TRBD1; v_call: TRBV5-6; cdr3_length: 13; clone_size: few; cdr3_aa: CASSRGGAYEQYF; cdr3_nt: TGTGCCAGCAGCCGAGGGGGCGCGTACGAGCAGTACTTC
j_call: TRBJ2-5; d_call: -; v_call: TRBV24-1; cdr3_length: 13; clone_size: -; cdr3_aa: CATSDSGRETQYF; cdr3_nt: TGTGCCACCAGTGACTCAGGAAGAGAGACCCAGTACTTC
j_call: TRBJ2-1; d_call: -; v_call: TRBV7-9; cdr3_length: 13; clone_size: -; cdr3_aa: CASSLGFANEQFF; cdr3_nt: TGTGCCAGCAGCTTAGGGTTTGCGAATGAGCAGTTCTTC
j_call: TRBJ2-5; d_call: TRBD2; v_call: TRBV10-3; cdr3_length: 18; clone_size: -; cdr3_aa: CAISERVPSGSWGETQYF; cdr3_nt: TGTGCCATCAGTGAGAGGGTGCCTAGCGGGAGTTGGGGAGAGACCCAGTACTTC
j_call: TRBJ2-7; d_call: -; v_call: TRBV29-1; cdr3_length: 13; clone_size: medium-sized; cdr3_aa: CSAVGSLPYEQYF; cdr3_nt: TGCAGCGCCGTCGGGAGTCTTCCCTACGAGCAGTACTTC
j_call: TRBJ2-2; d_call: -; v_call: TRBV18; cdr3_length: 17; clone_size: -; cdr3_aa: CASSPIQGSGNTGELFF; cdr3_nt: TGTGCCAGCTCACCAATCCAAGGTAGCGGGAACACCGGGGAGCTGTTTTTT
j_call: TRBJ2-7; d_call: -; v_call: TRBV28; cdr3_length: 15; clone_size: once; cdr3_aa: CASSRSGTWIGQQYF; cdr3_nt: TGTGCCAGCAGTAGGTCCGGGACTTGGATTGGGCAGCAGTACTTC
j_call: TRBJ2-2; d_call: TRBD2; v_call: TRBV11-2; cdr3_length: 16; clone_size: many; cdr3_aa: CASSLVGGEGTGELFF; cdr3_nt: TGTGCCAGCAGCTTAGTCGGAGGGGAGGGCACCGGGGAGCTGTTTTTT
j_call: TRBJ2-1; d_call: TRBD2; v_call: TRBV30; cdr3_length: 15; clone_size: -; cdr3_aa: CAWTVGGGRILGQFF; cdr3_nt: TGTGCCTGGACAGTTGGGGGCGGGAGGATTTTAGGGCAGTTCTTC
j_call: TRBJ2-6; d_call: TRBD1; v_call: TRBV5-3; cdr3_length: 20; clone_size: -; cdr3_aa: CARSLVRDRGPSSGANVLTF; cdr3_nt: TGTGCCAGAAGCTTGGTACGGGACAGGGGGCCTTCCTCTGGGGCCAACGTCCTGACTTTC
j_call: TRBJ2-1; d_call: TRBD2; v_call: TRBV7-9; cdr3_length: 15; clone_size: -; cdr3_aa: CASSPTSGITDEQFF; cdr3_nt: TGTGCCAGCAGCCCTACTAGCGGGATCACGGATGAGCAGTTCTTC
j_call: TRBJ2-3; d_call: TRBD2; v_call: TRBV7-9; cdr3_length: 17; clone_size: -; cdr3_aa: CASSRPPLAGGPDTQYF; cdr3_nt: TGTGCCAGCAGCAGGCCCCCTCTAGCGGGAGGCCCCGATACGCAGTATTTT
j_call: TRBJ2-5; d_call: -; v_call: TRBV4-2; cdr3_length: 18; clone_size: -; cdr3_aa: CASSQASGAGATQATQYF; cdr3_nt: TGTGCCAGCAGCCAAGCCTCGGGGGCGGGAGCTACGCAAGCGACCCAGTACTTC
j_call: TRBJ1-3; d_call: TRBD1; v_call: TRBV7-6; cdr3_length: 17; clone_size: -; cdr3_aa: CASSPGTTGGYGNTIYF; cdr3_nt: TGTGCCAGCAGCCCAGGAACGACAGGGGGCTACGGAAACACCATATATTTT
j_call: TRBJ2-3; d_call: TRBD2; v_call: TRBV18; cdr3_length: 17; clone_size: -; cdr3_aa: CASSPRSLAGGPRTQYF; cdr3_nt: TGTGCCAGCTCACCCCGTAGTTTAGCGGGAGGGCCTCGTACGCAGTATTTT
j_call: TRBJ1-1; d_call: -; v_call: TRBV5-1; cdr3_length: 13; clone_size: -; cdr3_aa: CASSPGMNTEAFF; cdr3_nt: TGCGCCAGCAGCCCGGGTATGAACACTGAAGCTTTCTTT
j_call: TRBJ1-6; d_call: -; v_call: TRBV5-5; cdr3_length: 15; clone_size: -; cdr3_aa: CASSHESSYNSPLHF; cdr3_nt: TGTGCCAGCAGCCATGAGAGCTCCTATAATTCACCCCTCCACTTT